The 20 T cell receptor beta chains below all came from one sample that was sequenced in a study of cytomegalovirus exposure and HLA in healthy donors. In the PCR, 60 Vbeta and 13 Jbeta primers were used. Some clones are missing from TCRdb's copy, which holds only in-frame ones; the method was immunoSEQ multiplex PCR. This table has about 200,000 clones, more than 65% appearing once. The sample consisted of PBMCs. The source is a girl aged 5-17 years in good health and CMV-seropositive.

V and J are TRBV9 and TRBJ2-3; 11 bases line up with TRBD2. The junction had 5 bases not matched to a gene; V was cut back by 3 bases and J by 2 bases. The CDR3 totals 16 residues. CDR1 and CDR2 from the germline V gene are SGDLS and YYNGEE. CDR3 DNA sequence: TGTGCCAGCAGCGCGGGACTAGCGGTTTCCACAGATACGCAGTATTTT. Amino acid sequence: CASSAGLAVSTDTQYF.

This clone was seen only a few times. The V and J genes are TRBV7-9 and TRBJ1-5; TRBD1 matches 7 bases. CDR1 and CDR2 from the germline V gene are SEHNR and FQNEAQ (reference sequence). Trimming at V came to 3 bases and at J to 5 bases, leaving 1 base not matched to a gene. This CDR3 contains 13 residues. CDR3 sequence: CASSLGQYQPQHF. Written as DNA, the CDR3 is TGTGCCAGCAGCTTGGGACAGTATCAGCCCCAGCATTTT. Using reference TRBV7-9 and TRBJ1-5 for the parts outside the CDR3, the full variable domain is DTGVSQNPRHKITKRGQNVTFRCDPISEHNRLYWYRQTLGQGPEFLTYFQNEAQLEKSRLLSDRFSAERPKGSFSTLEIQRTEQGDSAMYLCASSLGQYQPQHFGDGTRLSIL.

J is TRBJ2-1 and V is TRBV9; 10 bases are shared with TRBD2. The CDR3 runs 16 residues. With V trimmed by 1 base and J by 9 bases, 10 bases remained unmatched. CDR1 is SGDLS and CDR2 is YYNGEE in the germline V gene. The CDR3 here is CASSVTAGGRLGEQFF. In DNA, the CDR3 is TGTGCCAGCAGCGTAACAGCGGGGGGGCGTTTGGGTGAGCAGTTCTTC.

The rearrangement joins TRBV5-1 to TRBJ2-3, with D possibly TRBD1 on 6 matching bases. The length of the CDR3 is 16 residues. The germline CDR1 and CDR2 sequences are SGHRS and YFSETQ. V gave up 4 bases and J gave up 2 bases, with 17 bases separating them. This CDR3 reads CASSPRGPQPTDTQYF. In DNA form, the CDR3 reads TGCGCCAGCAGCCCCAGGGGCCCCCAACCCACAGATACGCAGTATTTT.

The rearrangement links TRBV7-2 to TRBJ1-2; a weak D match, TRBD1 (5 bases). V gave up 4 bases and J gave up 2 bases, with 14 bases separating them. The CDR3 has 15 residues. CDR1 SGHTA and CDR2 FQGNSA come from the germline V gene. CDR3 sequence (DNA): TGTGCCAGCAGCTACCGCGGGACGGAGAACTATGGCTACACCTTC. It encodes CASSYRGTENYGYTF.

The gene calls are TRBV12-5 and TRBJ2-6; a weak D match, TRBD1 (5 bases). Trimming removed 8 bases from V and 4 bases from J, with 12 bases in between. The CDR3 has 14 residues. CDR1 LGHNT and CDR2 FRNRAP come from the germline V gene. CDR3 DNA: TGTGCTAGTCGAAGGGGATCCGGGGCCAACGTCCTGACTTTC. It translates to CASRRGSGANVLTF.

The genes are TRBV11-2 and TRBJ2-1; 8 nucleotides align to TRBD2. Looked up from germline, CDR1 is SGHAT and CDR2 is FQNNGV. This CDR3 has 16 residues. Unmatched junction bases numbered 9, after V lost 4 bases and J lost 4 bases. DNA of the CDR3: TGTGCCAGCAGCTCCCGGGGGAGCGGGGGTTACAATGAGCAGTTCTTC. This gives the protein CASSSRGSGGYNEQFF.

The rearrangement uses TRBV11-2 and TRBJ2-5; D unresolved. The CDR3 sequence is 12 residues long. CDR1 and CDR2 (germline): SGHAT, FQNNGV. V was pared by 1 base and J by 4 bases, with 4 bases between. The CDR3 coding sequence is TGTGCCAGCAGCTTAGTCGGAGAGACCCAGTACTTC. This encodes CASSLVGETQYF.

The rearrangement links TRBV5-6 to TRBJ1-2; D unclear. The CDR3 spans 16 residues. V lost 0 bases and J lost 5, with 17 bases in between. Per the germline V gene, CDR1 is SGHDT and CDR2 is YYEEEE. The CDR3 nucleotides read TGTGCCAGCAGCTTGGTCGCGGGAAAACTAACTTATGGCTACACCTTC. Translating gives CASSLVAGKLTYGYTF. Together with reference TRBV5-6 and TRBJ1-2, the CDR3 gives the full variable domain: DAGVTQSPTHLIKTRGQQVTLRCSPKSGHDTVSWYQQALGQGPQFIFQYYEEEERQRGNFPDRFSGHQFPNYSSELNVNALLLGDSALYLCASSLVAGKLTYGYTFGSGTRLTVV.

Turning to this clone: The same CDR3 is also encoded by other DNA sequences in this sample. The rearrangement joins TRBV27 to TRBJ2-7; 8 bases agree with TRBD1. V lost 5 bases and J lost 4; bases outside the gene matches: 4. The germline V gene has CDR1 MNHEY and CDR2 SMNVEV (reference sequence). This CDR3 has 13 amino acids. CDR3 sequence: CASSLTGGYEQYF. CDR3 bases: TGTGCCAGCAGTCTAACAGGGGGATACGAGCAGTACTTC.

This clone was picked up one time. The chain employs TRBV6-1 and TRBJ1-5; TRBD1 matches at 7 bases. V dropped 0 bases and J dropped 6; count of bases not matched to a gene: 5. The CDR3 loop spans 15 amino acids. Germline lookup yields CDR1 MNHNS and CDR2 SASEGT. CDR3 protein: CASSEAEGGRQPQHF. The CDR3, as DNA: TGTGCCAGCAGTGAAGCTGAAGGGGGCCGTCAGCCCCAGCATTTT.

The chain joins TRBV13 to TRBJ2-3; D gene ambiguous. Deletions cut 4 bases from V and 2 bases from J, with 7 bases between. This CDR3 has 13 residues. Germline V gene lookup returns CDR1 PRHDT and CDR2 FYEKMQ (reference sequence). This chain's CDR3 is CASSSQFTDTQYF. The CDR3 nucleotides are TGTGCCAGCAGCTCCCAATTCACAGATACGCAGTATTTT.

V usage is TRBV5-5 and J usage is TRBJ1-5; TRBD1 aligns across 9 bases. The CDR3 consists of 15 residues. V gave up 0 bases and J gave up 7 bases; unmatched junction bases: 5. CDR1 is SGHKS and CDR2 is YYEKEE in the germline V gene (reference sequence). The DNA of the CDR3 is TGTGCCAGCAGCTTGGAGGGGACAGGGAGCCAGCCCCAGCATTTT. It yields the protein CASSLEGTGSQPQHF.

The rearrangement uses TRBV27 and TRBJ1-2, with a possible D match to TRBD1 (6 bases). The V gene's germline CDR1 is MNHEY and CDR2 SMNVEV (reference sequence). The CDR3 extends over 13 amino acids. V shed 5 bases and J shed 7 bases, with 14 bases lying between them. DNA of the CDR3: TGTGCCAGCAGTCCCGGGACATACTCTGGCTACACCTTC. This translates into CASSPGTYSGYTF.

The rearrangement links TRBV7-9 to TRBJ2-5; 9 bases are shared with TRBD2. J lost 3 bases, V lost 5 bases, and 4 bases had no gene match. This CDR3 is 14 amino acids long. The V gene's germline CDR1 is SEHNR and CDR2 FQNEAQ (reference sequence). In nucleotides, the CDR3 is TGTGCCAGCAGCCCACGACTAGCGGAAGAGACCCAGTACTTC. It specifies CASSPRLAEETQYF.

This chain uses TRBV19 with TRBJ2-1, with D tentatively TRBD2 (5 bases). CDR1 and CDR2 (germline): LNHDA, SQIVND (reference sequence). Trimming took 6 bases from V and 3 from J, leaving 12 bases between them. CDR3 length equals 14 residues. CDR3 DNA: TGTGCCAGTAGCCCGGGATCTCTCTACAATGAGCAGTTCTTC. Translated: CASSPGSLYNEQFF.

This clone was found a few times. V is TRBV13 and J is TRBJ2-7, with TRBD2 identical over 12 bases. CDR3 length: 16 residues. Germline loops: CDR1 PRHDT, CDR2 FYEKMQ (reference sequence). Unmatched junction bases numbered 10, after V lost 5 bases and J lost 5 bases. The CDR3: CASSLEASGGANEQYF. The CDR3 region has the DNA TGTGCCAGCAGCCTAGAGGCTAGCGGGGGGGCTAACGAGCAGTACTTC.

The gene calls are TRBV12-5 and TRBJ2-1, with 15 bases matching TRBD2. Unmatched junction bases numbered 9, after V lost 5 bases and J lost 4 bases. The germline gives CDR1 LGHNT, CDR2 FRNRAP. This CDR3 contains 18 residues. CDR3: CASGKPGLAGGPYNEQFF. CDR3 nucleotides: TGTGCTAGTGGTAAGCCGGGACTAGCGGGGGGCCCTTACAATGAGCAGTTCTTC.

The rearrangement uses TRBV30 and TRBJ1-6; D might be TRBD1 (5 bases). Trimming removed 0 bases at V and 7 bases at J, with 7 bases between. The CDR3 is 13 amino acids. The germline gives CDR1 GTSNPN, CDR2 SVGIG (reference sequence). For the CDR3, the DNA is TGTGCCTGGAGTGTGGGGCTGAATTCACCCCTCCACTTT. The encoded protein is CAWSVGLNSPLHF.

This clone was seen a handful of times. The chain has TRBV6-5 and TRBJ1-2, with D perhaps matching TRBD1 (6 bases). Trimming left V 5 bases short and J 3 bases short, with 13 bases between. The length of the CDR3 is 14 residues. Germline V CDR1 and CDR2: MNHEY, SVGAGI. DNA for the CDR3: TGTGCCAGCAGTCTTGGTCGGACAGACTATGGCTACACCTTC. Encoded protein: CASSLGRTDYGYTF.